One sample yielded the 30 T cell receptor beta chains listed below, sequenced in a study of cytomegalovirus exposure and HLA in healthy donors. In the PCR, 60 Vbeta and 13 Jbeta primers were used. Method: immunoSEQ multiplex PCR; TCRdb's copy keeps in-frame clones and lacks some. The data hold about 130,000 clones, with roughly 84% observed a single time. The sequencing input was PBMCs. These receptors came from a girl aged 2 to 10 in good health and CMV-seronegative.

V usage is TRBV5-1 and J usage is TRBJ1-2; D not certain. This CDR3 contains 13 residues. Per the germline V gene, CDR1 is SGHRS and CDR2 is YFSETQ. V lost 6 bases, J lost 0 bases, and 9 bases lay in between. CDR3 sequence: CASKSLTNYGYTF. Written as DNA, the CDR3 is TGCGCCAGCAAATCCCTTACTAACTATGGCTACACCTTC.

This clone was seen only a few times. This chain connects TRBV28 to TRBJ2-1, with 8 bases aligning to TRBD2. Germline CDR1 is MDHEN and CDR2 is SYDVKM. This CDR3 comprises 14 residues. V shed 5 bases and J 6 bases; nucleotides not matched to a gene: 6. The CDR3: CASSLGLVRNEQFF. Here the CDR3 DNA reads TGTGCCAGCAGTCTGGGACTAGTCCGCAATGAGCAGTTCTTC. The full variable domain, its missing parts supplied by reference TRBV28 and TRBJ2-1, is DVKVTQSSRYLVKRTGEKVFLECVQDMDHENMFWYRQDPGLGLRLIYFSYDVKMKEKGDIPEGYSVSREKKERFSLILESASTNQTSMYLCASSLGLVRNEQFFGPGTRLTVL.

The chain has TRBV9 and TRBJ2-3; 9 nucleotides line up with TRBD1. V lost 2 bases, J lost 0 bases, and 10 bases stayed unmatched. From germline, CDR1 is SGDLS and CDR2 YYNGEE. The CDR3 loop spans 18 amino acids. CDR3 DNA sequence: TGTGCCAGCAGCGTCCATCCACAGGGGGCCTCTAGCACAGATACGCAGTATTTT. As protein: CASSVHPQGASSTDTQYF.

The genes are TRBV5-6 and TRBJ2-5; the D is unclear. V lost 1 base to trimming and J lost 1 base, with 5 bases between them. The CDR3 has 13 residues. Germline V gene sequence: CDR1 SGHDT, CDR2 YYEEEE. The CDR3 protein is CASSLYSQETQYF. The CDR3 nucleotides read TGTGCCAGCAGCTTGTACTCCCAAGAGACCCAGTACTTC.

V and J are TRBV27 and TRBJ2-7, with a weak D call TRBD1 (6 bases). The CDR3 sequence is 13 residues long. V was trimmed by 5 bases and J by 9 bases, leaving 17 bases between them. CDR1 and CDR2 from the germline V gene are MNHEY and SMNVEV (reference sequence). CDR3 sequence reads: CASSPRTALGQYF. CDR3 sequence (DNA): TGTGCCAGCAGTCCGCGGACAGCCCTGGGGCAGTACTTC.

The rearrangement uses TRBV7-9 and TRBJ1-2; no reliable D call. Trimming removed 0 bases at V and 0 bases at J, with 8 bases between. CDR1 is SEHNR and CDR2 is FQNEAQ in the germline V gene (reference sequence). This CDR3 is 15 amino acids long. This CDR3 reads CASSLAETTNYGYTF. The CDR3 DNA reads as TGTGCCAGCAGCTTAGCAGAGACAACTAACTATGGCTACACCTTC.

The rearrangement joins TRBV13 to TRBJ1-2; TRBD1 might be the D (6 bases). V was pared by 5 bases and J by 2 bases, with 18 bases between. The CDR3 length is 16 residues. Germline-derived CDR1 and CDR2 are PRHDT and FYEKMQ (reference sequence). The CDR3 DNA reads TGTGCCAGCAGCGGGCCGGAAACAGGGACCAACTATGGCTACACCTTC. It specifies CASSGPETGTNYGYTF.

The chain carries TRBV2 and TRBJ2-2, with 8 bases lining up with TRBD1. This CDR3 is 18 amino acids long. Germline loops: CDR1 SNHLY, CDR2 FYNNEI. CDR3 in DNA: TGTGCTGCATCAATAATCCGGGACAGGCAAACGAACACCGGGGAGCTGTTTTTT. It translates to CAASIIRDRQTNTGELFF. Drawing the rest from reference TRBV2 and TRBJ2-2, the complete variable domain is EPEVTQTPSHQVTQMGQEVILRCVPISNHLYFYWYRQILGQKVEFLVSFYNNEISEKSEIFDDQFSVERPDGSNFTLKIRSTKLEDSAMYFCAASIIRDRQTNTGELFFGEGSRLTVL.

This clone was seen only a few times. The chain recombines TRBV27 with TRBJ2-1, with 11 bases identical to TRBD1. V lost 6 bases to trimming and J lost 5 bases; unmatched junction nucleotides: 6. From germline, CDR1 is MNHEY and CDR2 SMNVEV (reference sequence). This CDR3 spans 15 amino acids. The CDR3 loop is CASRLGTGGNNEQFF. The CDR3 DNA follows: TGTGCCAGCAGGCTAGGGACAGGGGGGAACAATGAGCAGTTCTTC.

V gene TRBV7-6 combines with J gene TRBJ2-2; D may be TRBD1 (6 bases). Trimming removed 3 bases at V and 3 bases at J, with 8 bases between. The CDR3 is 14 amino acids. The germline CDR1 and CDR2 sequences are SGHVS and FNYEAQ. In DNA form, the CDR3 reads TGTGCCAGCAGCTTCACAGGGTACACCGGGGAGCTGTTTTTT. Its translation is CASSFTGYTGELFF.

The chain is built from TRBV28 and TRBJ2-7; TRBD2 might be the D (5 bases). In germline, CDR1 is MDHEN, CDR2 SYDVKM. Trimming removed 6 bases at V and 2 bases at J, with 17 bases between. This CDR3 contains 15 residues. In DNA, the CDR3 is TGTGCCAGCAGATCGCTTGTGGGAGAGGCCTACGAGCAGTACTTC. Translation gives CASRSLVGEAYEQYF.

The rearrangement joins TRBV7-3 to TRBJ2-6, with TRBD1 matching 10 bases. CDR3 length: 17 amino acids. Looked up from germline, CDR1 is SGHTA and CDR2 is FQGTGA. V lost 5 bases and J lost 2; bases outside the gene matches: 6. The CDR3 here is CASSEGQGVTGANVLTF. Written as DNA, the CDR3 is TGTGCCAGCAGCGAAGGACAGGGGGTGACTGGGGCCAACGTCCTGACTTTC.

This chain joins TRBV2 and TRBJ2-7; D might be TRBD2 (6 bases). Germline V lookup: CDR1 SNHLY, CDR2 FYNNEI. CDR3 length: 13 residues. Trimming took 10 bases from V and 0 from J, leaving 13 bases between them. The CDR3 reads CATRGYSSYEQYF. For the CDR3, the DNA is TGTGCCACGCGGGGCTATAGCTCCTACGAGCAGTACTTC.

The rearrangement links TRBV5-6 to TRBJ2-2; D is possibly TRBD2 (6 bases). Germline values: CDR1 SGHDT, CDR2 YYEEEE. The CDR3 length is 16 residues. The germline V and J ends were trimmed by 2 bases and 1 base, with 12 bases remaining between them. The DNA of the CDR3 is TGTGCCAGCAGCTTAGGACTAATCGGGAACACCGGGGAGCTGTTTTTT. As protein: CASSLGLIGNTGELFF.

The CDR3 region has the DNA TGTGCCAGCAGCTTAATGGGTTCTAGCGGGGGGTACGAGCAGTACTTC. Amino acid sequence: CASSLMGSSGGYEQYF. The rearrangement links TRBV7-2 to TRBJ2-5, with 11 positions matching TRBD2. The better agreement between TRBJ2-7 and the DNA end casts doubt on the J call. This CDR3 has 16 residues. The germline V gene has CDR1 SGHTA and CDR2 FQGNSA.

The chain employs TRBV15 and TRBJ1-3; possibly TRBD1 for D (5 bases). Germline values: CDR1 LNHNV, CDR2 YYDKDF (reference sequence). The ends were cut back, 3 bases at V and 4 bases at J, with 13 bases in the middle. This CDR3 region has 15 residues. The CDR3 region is CATSSHQGSGNTIYF. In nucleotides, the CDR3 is TGTGCCACCAGCAGTCACCAGGGTTCGGGAAACACCATATATTTT. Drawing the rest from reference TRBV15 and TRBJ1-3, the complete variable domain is DAMVIQNPRYQVTQFGKPVTLSCSQTLNHNVMYWYQQKSSQAPKLLFHYYDKDFNNEADTPDNFQSRRPNTSFCFLDIRSPGLGDTAMYLCATSSHQGSGNTIYFGEGSWLTVV.

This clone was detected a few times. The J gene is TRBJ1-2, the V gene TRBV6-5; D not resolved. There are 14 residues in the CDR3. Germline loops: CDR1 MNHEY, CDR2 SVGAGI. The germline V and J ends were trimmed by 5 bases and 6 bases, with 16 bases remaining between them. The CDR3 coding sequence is TGTGCCAGCAGTACCGCCGGACTGGCCCATGGCTACACCTTC. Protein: CASSTAGLAHGYTF.

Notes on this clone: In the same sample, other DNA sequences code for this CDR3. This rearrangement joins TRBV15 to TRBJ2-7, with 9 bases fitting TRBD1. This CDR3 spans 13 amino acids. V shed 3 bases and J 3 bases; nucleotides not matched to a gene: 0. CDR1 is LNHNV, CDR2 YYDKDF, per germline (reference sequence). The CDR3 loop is CATSRDRGYEQYF. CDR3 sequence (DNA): TGTGCCACCAGCAGGGACAGGGGCTACGAGCAGTACTTC.

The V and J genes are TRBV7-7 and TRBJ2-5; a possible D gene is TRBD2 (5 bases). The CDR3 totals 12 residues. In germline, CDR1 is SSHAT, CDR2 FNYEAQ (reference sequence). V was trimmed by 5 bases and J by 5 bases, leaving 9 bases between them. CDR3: CASSQSGETQYF. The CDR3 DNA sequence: TGTGCCAGCAGCCAAAGCGGTGAGACCCAGTACTTC.

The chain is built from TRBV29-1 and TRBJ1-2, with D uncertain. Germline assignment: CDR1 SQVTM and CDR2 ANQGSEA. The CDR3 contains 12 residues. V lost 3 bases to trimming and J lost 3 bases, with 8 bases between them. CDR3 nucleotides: TGCAGCGTTGAGCCTACGGACTATGGCTACACCTTC. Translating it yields CSVEPTDYGYTF.

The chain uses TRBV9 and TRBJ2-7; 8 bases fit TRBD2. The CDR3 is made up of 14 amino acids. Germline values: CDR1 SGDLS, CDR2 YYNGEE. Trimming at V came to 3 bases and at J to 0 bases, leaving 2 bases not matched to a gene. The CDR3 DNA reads TGTGCCAGCAGCGCCGGGACTAGCTCCTACGAGCAGTACTTC. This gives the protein CASSAGTSSYEQYF.

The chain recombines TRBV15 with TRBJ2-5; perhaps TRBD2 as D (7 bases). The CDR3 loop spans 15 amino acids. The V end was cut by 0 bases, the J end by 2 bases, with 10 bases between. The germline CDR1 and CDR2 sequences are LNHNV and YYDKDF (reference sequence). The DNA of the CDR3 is TGTGCCACCAGCAGAGATAGGGGGGGGCAAGAGACCCAGTACTTC. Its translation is CATSRDRGGQETQYF.

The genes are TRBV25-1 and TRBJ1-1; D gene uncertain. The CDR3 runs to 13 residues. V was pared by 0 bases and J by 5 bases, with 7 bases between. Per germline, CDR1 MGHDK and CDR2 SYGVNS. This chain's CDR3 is CASSEYRETEAFF. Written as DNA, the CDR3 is TGTGCCAGCAGTGAATATCGGGAGACTGAAGCTTTCTTT.

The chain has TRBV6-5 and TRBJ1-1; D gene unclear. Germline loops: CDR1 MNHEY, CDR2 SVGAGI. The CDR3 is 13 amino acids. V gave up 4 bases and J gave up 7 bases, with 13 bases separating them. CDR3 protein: CASSSLARDEAFF. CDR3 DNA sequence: TGTGCCAGCAGTTCTCTCGCTCGAGATGAAGCTTTCTTT.

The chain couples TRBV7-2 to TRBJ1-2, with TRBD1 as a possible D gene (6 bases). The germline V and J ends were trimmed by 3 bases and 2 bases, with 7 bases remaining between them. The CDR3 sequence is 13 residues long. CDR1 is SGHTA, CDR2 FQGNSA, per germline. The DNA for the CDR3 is TGTGCCAGCAGCTTGGACAGCAACTATGGCTACACCTTC. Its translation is CASSLDSNYGYTF.

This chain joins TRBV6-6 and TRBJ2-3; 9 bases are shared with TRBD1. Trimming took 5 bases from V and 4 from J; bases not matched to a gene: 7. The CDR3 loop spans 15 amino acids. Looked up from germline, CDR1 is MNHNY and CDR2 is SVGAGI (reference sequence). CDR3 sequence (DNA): TGTGCCAGCAGTAAACAGGGGGCGTCGGCAGATACGCAGTATTTT. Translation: CASSKQGASADTQYF.

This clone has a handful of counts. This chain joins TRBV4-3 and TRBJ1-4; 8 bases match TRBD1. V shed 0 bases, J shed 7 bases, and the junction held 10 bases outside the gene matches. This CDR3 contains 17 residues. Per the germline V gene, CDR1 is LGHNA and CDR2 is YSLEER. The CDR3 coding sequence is TGCGCCAGCAGCCAAGATCGTGGCAGGGGGCTTGGTGAAAAACTGTTTTTT. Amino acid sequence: CASSQDRGRGLGEKLFF.

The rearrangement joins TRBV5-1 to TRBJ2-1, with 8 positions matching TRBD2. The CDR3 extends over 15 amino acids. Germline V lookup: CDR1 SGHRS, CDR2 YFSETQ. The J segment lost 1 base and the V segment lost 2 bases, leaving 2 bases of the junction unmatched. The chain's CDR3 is CASSFTSGSYNEQFF. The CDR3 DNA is TGCGCCAGCAGCTTCACTAGCGGATCCTACAATGAGCAGTTCTTC. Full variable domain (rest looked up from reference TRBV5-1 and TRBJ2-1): KAGVTQTPRYLIKTRGQQVTLSCSPISGHRSVSWYQQTPGQGLQFLFEYFSETQRNKGNFPGRFSGRQFSNSRSEMNVSTLELGDSALYLCASSFTSGSYNEQFFGPGTRLTVL.

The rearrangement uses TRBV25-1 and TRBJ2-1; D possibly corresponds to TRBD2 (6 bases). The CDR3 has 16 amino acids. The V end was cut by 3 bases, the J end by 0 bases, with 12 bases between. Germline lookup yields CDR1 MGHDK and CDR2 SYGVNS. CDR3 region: CASSDLRGSSYNEQFF. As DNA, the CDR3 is TGTGCCAGCAGTGACCTCCGGGGGAGCTCCTACAATGAGCAGTTCTTC. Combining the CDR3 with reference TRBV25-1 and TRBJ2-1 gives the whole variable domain EADIYQTPRYLVIGTGKKITLECSQTMGHDKMYWYQQDPGMELHLIHYSYGVNSTEKGDLSSESTVSRIRTEHFPLTLESARPSHTSQYLCASSDLRGSSYNEQFFGPGTRLTVL.

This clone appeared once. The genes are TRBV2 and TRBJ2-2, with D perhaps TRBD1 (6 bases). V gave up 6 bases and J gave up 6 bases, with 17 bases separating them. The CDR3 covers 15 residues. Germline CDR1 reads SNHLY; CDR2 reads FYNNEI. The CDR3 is CASRLRDNISGELFF. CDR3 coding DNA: TGTGCCAGCAGATTACGGGACAATATATCCGGGGAGCTGTTTTTT.